The 32 T cell receptor beta chains in this list originate from one sample, sequenced in a study of cytomegalovirus exposure and HLA in healthy donors. Researchers ran the PCR with 60 Vbeta and 13 Jbeta primers. Assay used: immunoSEQ multiplex PCR; TCRdb lists only in-frame clones, some missing. The sample shows tens of thousands of clones, 63% of them seen only once. Sequenced: PBMCs. Receptors were obtained from a woman aged 40-49 years in good health and CMV-seropositive.

The chain recombines TRBV9 with TRBJ1-1; D uncertain. The germline V and J ends were trimmed by 1 base and 0 bases, with 19 bases remaining between them. Looked up from germline, CDR1 is SGDLS and CDR2 is YYNGEE. There are 18 residues in the CDR3. CDR3 DNA sequence: TGTGCCAGCAGCGTAACATGGAGGACCGACTACATGAACACTGAAGCTTTCTTT. Its protein is CASSVTWRTDYMNTEAFF.

The chain recombines TRBV19 with TRBJ2-7; TRBD1 is a possible D gene (6 bases). Looked up from germline, CDR1 is LNHDA and CDR2 is SQIVND (reference sequence). V lost 3 bases to trimming and J lost 2 bases, with 11 bases between them. This CDR3 region has 14 residues. CDR3 in amino acids: CASSIQGLTYEQYF. The CDR3 DNA sequence: TGTGCCAGTAGTATTCAGGGGTTGACCTACGAGCAGTACTTC.

This clone was recorded only once. The chain links TRBV5-1 to TRBJ1-2; D unclear. Germline V gives CDR1 SGHRS, CDR2 YFSETQ. This CDR3 spans 14 amino acids. V lost 4 bases, J lost 0 bases, and 10 bases lay in between. The CDR3 DNA reads as TGCGCCAGCAGCCAACAGCCTACTAACTATGGCTACACCTTC. The encoded protein is CASSQQPTNYGYTF.

A single count supports this clone. The chain combines TRBV28 with TRBJ1-5; D gene uncertain. This CDR3 comprises 12 residues. V lost 1 base, J lost 9 bases, and 7 bases lay in between. Germline V gene data show CDR1 as MDHEN and CDR2 as SYDVKM. Here the CDR3 DNA reads TGTGCCAGCAGTTTATCCCCCCGGCCCCAGCATTTT. Translation gives CASSLSPRPQHF. The full variable domain, rest sourced from reference TRBV28 and TRBJ1-5, is DVKVTQSSRYLVKRTGEKVFLECVQDMDHENMFWYRQDPGLGLRLIYFSYDVKMKEKGDIPEGYSVSREKKERFSLILESASTNQTSMYLCASSLSPRPQHFGDGTRLSIL.

In its sample, this clone was seen a few times. V is TRBV7-9 and J is TRBJ2-1, with a tentative D call TRBD1 (5 bases). The germline V gene has CDR1 SEHNR and CDR2 FQNEAQ (reference sequence). The length of the CDR3 is 14 residues. Between the trimmed V and J ends, which lost 4 bases and 2 bases, there was a span of 9 bases. This chain's CDR3 is CASSSTGTYNEQFF. CDR3 DNA: TGTGCCAGCAGCTCCACAGGAACCTACAATGAGCAGTTCTTC.

The V call is TRBV28, the J call TRBJ1-4; a weak D match, TRBD1 (6 bases). Germline CDR1 MDHEN, CDR2 SYDVKM. V dropped 6 bases and J dropped 3 bases, with 14 bases sitting between them. CDR3 length: 15 residues. The CDR3: CASSDGQRANEKLFF. CDR3 in DNA: TGTGCCAGCAGCGACGGACAGAGGGCTAATGAAAAACTGTTTTTT.

The gene calls are TRBV19 and TRBJ1-4, with D possibly TRBD1 on 5 matching bases. Trimming removed 7 bases from V and 7 bases from J, with 16 bases in between. The CDR3 is 14 residues long. In germline, CDR1 is LNHDA, CDR2 SQIVND (reference sequence). The CDR3 sequence: CASTPAGGSEKLFF. The CDR3 DNA reads TGTGCCAGTACCCCGGCCGGGGGAAGTGAAAAACTGTTTTTT.

The rearrangement uses TRBV9 and TRBJ2-1; D not certain. Trimming cost V 2 bases and J 5 bases, with 14 bases left between them. This CDR3 contains 15 residues. CDR1 and CDR2 (germline): SGDLS, YYNGEE. The CDR3 DNA reads TGTGCCAGCAGCGTCCAGATCGATCTTCACAATGAGCAGTTCTTC. Protein product: CASSVQIDLHNEQFF.

The CDR3 DNA reads as TGTGCCAGCAGCTCGGTCAGGGGGCGCGGGGTTGAAGCTTTCTTT. Translating it yields CASSSVRGRGVEAFF. The gene calls are TRBV11-2 and TRBJ1-1; 8 bases line up with TRBD1. The CDR3 length is 15 residues. Germline V gives CDR1 SGHAT, CDR2 FQNNGV. V trimming: 4 bases; J trimming: 7 bases; junction bases outside the gene matches: 11.

The genes are TRBV6-1 and TRBJ1-4; perhaps TRBD1 as D (6 bases). Between the trimmed V and J ends, which lost 2 bases and 4 bases, there was a span of 8 bases. CDR3 length: 14 residues. Germline V lookup: CDR1 MNHNS, CDR2 SASEGT. As DNA, the CDR3 is TGTGCCAGCAGTGAAACAGGGAGTAATGAAAAACTGTTTTTT. Protein product: CASSETGSNEKLFF.

This rearrangement joins TRBV7-9 to TRBJ2-6; unclear D gene. The V gene lost 1 base and the J gene lost 0 bases, with 7 bases spanning the gap. The CDR3 covers 16 residues. From germline, CDR1 is SEHNR and CDR2 FQNEAQ (reference sequence). CDR3: CASSLGWSSGANVLTF. The CDR3 region has the DNA TGTGCCAGCAGCTTAGGCTGGAGCTCTGGGGCCAACGTCCTGACTTTC.

Only a few counts were recorded for this clone. V and J are TRBV5-5 and TRBJ2-1, with TRBD1 matching 7 bases. The J segment lost 2 bases and the V segment lost 0 bases, leaving 5 bases of the junction unmatched. The CDR3 is 16 amino acids. Germline CDR1 and CDR2: SGHKS and YYEKEE (reference sequence). CDR3 sequence: CASSLGTGAAYNEQFF. The DNA for the CDR3 is TGTGCCAGCAGCTTGGGTACAGGGGCGGCCTACAATGAGCAGTTCTTC.

This clone was counted a single time. V gene TRBV28 combines with J gene TRBJ1-3, with D possibly matching TRBD1 (6 bases). CDR3 length equals 14 residues. CDR1 is MDHEN and CDR2 is SYDVKM in the germline V gene. Trimming took 3 bases from V and 2 from J, leaving 8 bases between them. CDR3 nucleotide sequence: TGTGCCAGCAGTTTTGAGGGGGCTGGAAACACCATATATTTT. As protein: CASSFEGAGNTIYF.

V is TRBV7-2 and J is TRBJ2-2, with 7 bases lining up with TRBD2. CDR3 length: 16 amino acids. V trimming: 5 bases; J trimming: 4 bases; junction bases outside the gene matches: 10. The germline V gene has CDR1 SGHTA and CDR2 FQGNSA. CDR3 in DNA: TGTGCCAGCAGCCGCTTCGGGGCGGGAGTCACCGGGGAGCTGTTTTTT. Protein product: CASSRFGAGVTGELFF.

The chain recombines TRBV28 with TRBJ2-1, with 7 nucleotides matching TRBD1. CDR3 length: 16 amino acids. CDR1 and CDR2 from the germline V gene are MDHEN and SYDVKM. The ends lost 6 bases at V and 6 bases at J; junction bases unmatched: 14. CDR3 amino acids: CASSQRGTAPRNEQFF. CDR3 bases: TGTGCCAGCAGCCAAAGGGGGACAGCCCCCCGCAATGAGCAGTTCTTC.

The CDR3 is CASSLRLAGSNEQFF. In DNA form, the CDR3 reads TGTGCCAGCAGCTTACGACTAGCGGGTTCCAATGAGCAGTTCTTC. The chain uses TRBV7-7 and TRBJ2-1; 10 bases match TRBD2. The trim removed 2 bases at V and 6 bases at J, leaving 4 bases unmatched. The V gene's germline CDR1 is SSHAT and CDR2 FNYEAQ (reference sequence). This CDR3 contains 15 residues.

The chain uses TRBV7-8 and TRBJ2-7; D remains ambiguous. Trimming took 6 bases from V and 4 from J, leaving 7 bases between them. Germline CDR1 and CDR2: SGHVS and FQNEAQ. The CDR3 totals 11 residues. For the CDR3, the DNA is TGTGCCAGCAGTTCCCAGTACGAGCAGTACTTC. This sequence encodes CASSSQYEQYF. The whole variable domain, filled in from reference TRBV7-8 and TRBJ2-7, reads GAGVSQSPRYKVAKRGQDVALRCDPISGHVSLFWYQQALGQGPEFLTYFQNEAQLDKSGLPSDRFFAERPEGSVSTLKIQRTQQEDSAVYLCASSSQYEQYFGPGTRLTVT.

This clone was picked up a small number of times. V gene TRBV5-1 combines with J gene TRBJ2-7; TRBD2 aligns across 7 bases. V lost 2 bases and J lost 6; bases outside the gene matches: 8. The CDR3 extends over 14 amino acids. From germline, CDR1 is SGHRS and CDR2 YFSETQ. CDR3 sequence (DNA): TGCGCCAGCAGCTTACAAAGCGGGACTGGCGAGCAGTACTTC. This encodes CASSLQSGTGEQYF. Together with reference TRBV5-1 and TRBJ2-7, the CDR3 gives the full variable domain: KAGVTQTPRYLIKTRGQQVTLSCSPISGHRSVSWYQQTPGQGLQFLFEYFSETQRNKGNFPGRFSGRQFSNSRSEMNVSTLELGDSALYLCASSLQSGTGEQYFGPGTRLTVT.

The chain combines TRBV27 with TRBJ1-1; 8 bases line up with TRBD1. The length of the CDR3 is 15 residues. After removal of 3 bases from V and 7 bases from J, the junction contained 10 bases not matched to a gene. CDR1 is MNHEY, CDR2 SMNVEV, per germline (reference sequence). CDR3 protein: CASSFRWTGFGEAFF. As DNA, the CDR3 is TGTGCCAGCAGTTTCAGGTGGACAGGGTTTGGTGAAGCTTTCTTT.

This chain connects TRBV7-6 to TRBJ1-1; 10 nucleotides match TRBD1. In germline, CDR1 is SGHVS, CDR2 FNYEAQ. The V segment lost 3 bases and the J segment 0 bases; nucleotides outside the gene matches: 4. The CDR3 loop spans 16 amino acids. CDR3 loop: CASSFGDRGMNTEAFF. In DNA form, the CDR3 reads TGTGCCAGCAGCTTCGGGGACAGGGGTATGAACACTGAAGCTTTCTTT. Full variable domain (outside the CDR3, taken from reference TRBV7-6 and TRBJ1-1): GAGVSQSPRYKVTKRGQDVALRCDPISGHVSLYWYRQALGQGPEFLTYFNYEAQQDKSGLPNDRFSAERPEGSISTLTIQRTEQRDSAMYRCASSFGDRGMNTEAFFGQGTRLTVV.

The genes are TRBV5-5 and TRBJ1-1; perhaps TRBD1 as D (6 bases). From germline, CDR1 is SGHKS and CDR2 YYEKEE (reference sequence). The CDR3 has 14 amino acids. The germline V and J ends were trimmed by 6 bases and 0 bases, with 12 bases remaining between them. The CDR3 protein is CASILRGMNTEAFF. CDR3 sequence (DNA): TGTGCCAGCATCCTCAGGGGCATGAACACTGAAGCTTTCTTT.

This clone was detected many times. This chain joins TRBV28 and TRBJ2-7, with TRBD1 identical over 7 bases. V shed 6 bases, J shed 0 bases, and the junction held 11 bases outside the gene matches. The CDR3 has 16 residues. The V gene's germline CDR1 is MDHEN and CDR2 SYDVKM. CDR3 DNA: TGTGCCAGCAGCCCGTTCGGACAGGACCGCTCCTACGAGCAGTACTTC. Its translation: CASSPFGQDRSYEQYF.

The sample holds a few counts of this clone. V gene TRBV10-3 combines with J gene TRBJ2-5; D is possibly TRBD2 (7 bases). V gave up 5 bases and J gave up 2 bases, with 12 bases separating them. The CDR3 is made up of 14 amino acids. CDR1 and CDR2 from the germline V gene are ENHRY and SYGVKD. CDR3 loop: CAISRGGEQETQYF. The CDR3 DNA sequence: TGTGCCATCAGTAGGGGGGGGGAACAAGAGACCCAGTACTTC.

This clone was seen a single time. The chain is built from TRBV28 and TRBJ2-2, with 8 positions matching TRBD2. Germline V gives CDR1 MDHEN, CDR2 SYDVKM. With 1 base clipped from V and 5 bases from J, the junction kept 6 bases outside the gene matches. The CDR3 runs to 16 residues. This CDR3 reads CASSLFGTRGTGELFF. The CDR3 DNA reads as TGTGCCAGCAGTTTATTTGGGACTAGGGGGACCGGGGAGCTGTTTTTT.

The V gene is TRBV11-2, the J gene TRBJ2-1, with TRBD2 matching over 8 bases. The CDR3 is 16 residues long. Trimming removed 4 bases from V and 1 base from J; junction bases left unmatched: 6. Germline CDR1 and CDR2: SGHAT and FQNNGV. Here the CDR3 reads CASSSRLAGSYNEQFF. The CDR3 bases are TGTGCCAGCAGCTCAAGGCTAGCGGGTTCCTACAATGAGCAGTTCTTC.

This clone showed up just a few times. The genes are TRBV19 and TRBJ2-3, with TRBD2 matching 11 bases. From germline, CDR1 is LNHDA and CDR2 SQIVND (reference sequence). J gave up 7 bases and V 8 bases, and 11 bases lay outside the gene matches. The length of the CDR3 is 15 residues. The CDR3 sequence: CASGNLAGGTNTQYF. DNA for the CDR3: TGTGCCAGTGGAAATCTAGCGGGAGGAACCAATACGCAGTATTTT.

The chain combines TRBV6-5 with TRBJ1-1; the match to TRBD1 covers 7 bases. J gave up 4 bases and V 0 bases, and 5 bases lay outside the gene matches. Germline V gene lookup returns CDR1 MNHEY and CDR2 SVGAGI. The CDR3 consists of 15 residues. CDR3 region: CASSYSTGIGTEAFF. CDR3 nucleotide sequence: TGTGCCAGCAGTTACTCGACAGGGATTGGCACTGAAGCTTTCTTT.

The chain carries TRBV7-9 and TRBJ1-2; D is perhaps TRBD1 (5 bases). V was cut by 1 base and J by 6 bases, with 15 bases left in between. From germline, CDR1 is SEHNR and CDR2 FQNEAQ (reference sequence). The CDR3 runs to 15 residues. CDR3 sequence (DNA): TGTGCCAGCAGCTTAGATTGGGCAGGGAAGGATGGCTACACCTTC. It yields the protein CASSLDWAGKDGYTF.

Comments on this clone: One end of the junction does not line up with germline, which may come from a read error. The rearrangement uses TRBV4-1 and TRBJ2-7, with no clear D. CDR1 and CDR2 (germline): MGHRA, YSYEKL. This CDR3 has 14 amino acids. CDR3 sequence: CASSPPGFSDEQYF. CDR3 DNA sequence: TGCGCCAGCAGTCCCCCCGGGTTCTCCGACGAGCAGTACTTC.

The chain recombines TRBV4-1 with TRBJ2-7; D not certain. Trimming pared 11 bases from V and 4 bases from J, leaving 21 bases between. CDR3 length: 14 amino acids. In germline, CDR1 is MGHRA, CDR2 YSYEKL. The CDR3 is CASSLTASSYEQYF. CDR3 nucleotide sequence: TGCGCCTCCTCTTTAACAGCTTCTTCTTACGAGCAGTACTTC.

The V call is TRBV7-2, the J call TRBJ2-2; 8 nucleotides align to TRBD1. Germline loops: CDR1 SGHTA, CDR2 FQGNSA. Trimming cost V 5 bases and J 4 bases; bases outside gene matches: 12. The CDR3 extends over 17 amino acids. The CDR3 is CASSRIDRGWSTGELFF. The CDR3 DNA reads TGTGCCAGCAGCCGCATCGACAGGGGATGGAGCACCGGGGAGCTGTTTTTT.

The chain links TRBV18 to TRBJ2-5; possible D gene TRBD1, 6 bases. This CDR3 comprises 14 residues. V shed 4 bases and J shed 1 base, with 10 bases lying between them. Germline V gene data show CDR1 as KGHSH and CDR2 as LQKENI. The CDR3 coding sequence is TGTGCCAGCTCACGGGAACAGGGCCAAGAGACCCAGTACTTC. Its translation: CASSREQGQETQYF.